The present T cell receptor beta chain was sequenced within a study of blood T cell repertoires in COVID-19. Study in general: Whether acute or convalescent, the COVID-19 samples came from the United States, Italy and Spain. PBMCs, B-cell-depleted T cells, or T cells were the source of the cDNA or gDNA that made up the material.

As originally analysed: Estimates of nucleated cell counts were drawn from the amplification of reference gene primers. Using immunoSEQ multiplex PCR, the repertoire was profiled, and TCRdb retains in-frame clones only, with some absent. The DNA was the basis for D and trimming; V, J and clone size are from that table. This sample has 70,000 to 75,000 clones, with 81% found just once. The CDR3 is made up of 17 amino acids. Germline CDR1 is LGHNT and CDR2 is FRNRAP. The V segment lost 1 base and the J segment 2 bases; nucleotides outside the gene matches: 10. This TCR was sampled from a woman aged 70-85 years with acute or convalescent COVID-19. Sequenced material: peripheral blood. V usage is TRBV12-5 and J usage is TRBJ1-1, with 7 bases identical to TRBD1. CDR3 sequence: CASGLAQGGLSNTEAFF. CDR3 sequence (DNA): TGTGCTAGTGGTTTGGCTCAGGGGGGCTTAAGTAACACTGAAGCTTTCTTT.